This is a list of T cell receptor beta chains from one sample in a study of blood T cells in healthy people across ages. TCRdb fed the 5' RACE reads into MiXCR, producing one record per CDR3 protein. The sample yields over a million distinct CDR3 sequences, approximately 25% seen once. These same data were also listed under a study on T cells of mothers and their children.

Sequencing input: blood. The receptor set was obtained from a girl aged 2 to 10 in good health. Each CDR3 is given with its conserved first and last residue. The order of the fields is J gene, V gene, D gene, clone size, CDR3 protein, CDR3 DNA. D genes are given only for firm matches. A clone size is listed for some rows: how often the clone was seen (once, few, many), or a class if it is expanded.

J: TRBJ1-1; V: TRBV12-3/TRBV12-4; D: TRBD1; size: .; CDR3: CASTGQGATEAFF; DNA: TGTGCCAGCACCGGACAGGGGGCAACTGAAGCTTTCTTT
J: TRBJ2-4; V: TRBV28; D: .; size: few; CDR3: CASSFQGGNIQYF; DNA: TGTGCCAGCAGTTTTCAGGGGGGAAACATTCAGTACTTC
J: TRBJ1-6; V: TRBV6-5; D: .; size: .; CDR3: CASSYSLGRRASYNSPLHF; DNA: TGTGCCAGCAGTTACTCCCTCGGGAGGAGGGCCTCCTATAATTCACCCCTCCACTTT
J: TRBJ2-3; V: TRBV9; D: .; size: .; CDR3: CASSVTGHGTDTQYF; DNA: TGTGCCAGCAGCGTAACGGGACACGGCACAGATACGCAGTATTTT
J: TRBJ1-4; V: TRBV6-1; D: TRBD1; size: .; CDR3: CASSYRGLGEKLFF; DNA: TGTGCCAGCAGCTACAGGGGGCTTGGTGAAAAACTGTTCTTT
J: TRBJ1-1; V: TRBV29-1; D: .; size: few; CDR3: CSVASGFNTEAFF; DNA: TGCAGCGTTGCTTCCGGATTCAACACTGAAGCTTTCTTT
J: TRBJ2-1; V: TRBV27; D: .; size: .; CDR3: CASSSLEDNEQFF; DNA: TGTGCCAGCAGTTCCTTAGAGGACAATGAGCAGTTCTTC
J: TRBJ2-5; V: TRBV5-1; D: .; size: .; CDR3: CASSLGGPRDIKTQYF; DNA: TGCGCCAGCAGCTTGGGGGGCCCACGGGATATAAAGACCCAGTACTTC
J: TRBJ2-5; V: TRBV15; D: .; size: few; CDR3: CATSAPGASLPGEQYF; DNA: TGTGCCACCAGCGCCCCCGGGGCTTCTCTTCCCGGAGAGCAGTACTTC
J: TRBJ2-2; V: TRBV6-1; D: .; size: few; CDR3: CASSGLSSANTGELFF; DNA: TGTGCCAGCTCCGGACTGTCTAGCGCGAACACCGGGGAGCTGTTTTTT
J: TRBJ2-3; V: TRBV12-3/TRBV12-4; D: .; size: .; CDR3: CASSPSLGQLDTQYF; DNA: TGTGCCAGCAGCCCCAGTTTGGGGCAGCTAGATACGCAGTATTTT
J: TRBJ1-4; V: TRBV11-2; D: .; size: few; CDR3: CASSSPTGANEKLFF; DNA: TGTGCCAGCAGCTCCCCCACAGGTGCCAATGAAAAACTGTTTTTT
J: TRBJ2-7; V: TRBV9; D: TRBD2; size: .; CDR3: CASSVGDGGEQYF; DNA: TGTGCCAGCAGCGTCGGGGACGGGGGGGAGCAGTACTTC
J: TRBJ1-3; V: TRBV5-1; D: .; size: .; CDR3: CASSFGRADSGNTIYF; DNA: TGCGCCAGCAGCTTCGGACGGGCAGATTCTGGAAACACCATATATTTT
J: TRBJ1-3; V: TRBV7-2; D: .; size: .; CDR3: CASSFRFGGANSGNTIYF; DNA: TGTGCCAGCAGCTTCCGATTTGGGGGGGCAAACTCTGGAAACACCATATATTTT
J: TRBJ2-1; V: TRBV24-1; D: .; size: .; CDR3: CATSDLQGNNEQFF; DNA: TGTGCCACCAGTGATTTGCAGGGGAACAATGAGCAGTTCTTC
J: TRBJ1-1; V: TRBV29-1; D: TRBD1; size: .; CDR3: CSVRQGAEAFF; DNA: TGCAGCGTTCGACAGGGGGCTGAAGCTTTCTTT
J: TRBJ2-5; V: TRBV6-6; D: TRBD1; size: .; CDR3: CASSYYRGEETQYF; DNA: TGTGCCAGCAGTTACTACAGGGGGGAAGAGACCCAGTACTTC
J: TRBJ2-7; V: TRBV12-3/TRBV12-4; D: TRBD1; size: .; CDR3: CASSPGTGWDEQYF; DNA: TGTGCCAGCAGTCCAGGGACAGGCTGGGACGAGCAGTACTTC
J: TRBJ1-4; V: TRBV27; D: .; size: .; CDR3: CASTSGEPNEKLFF; DNA: TGTGCCAGCACCTCTGGGGAACCGAATGAAAAACTGTTTTTT
J: TRBJ1-2; V: TRBV12-3/TRBV12-4; D: .; size: .; CDR3: CASSSPGGNNYGYTF; DNA: TGTGCCAGCAGTAGTCCCGGTGGAAATAACTATGGCTACACCTTC
J: TRBJ2-7; V: TRBV20-1; D: .; size: .; CDR3: CSARVPGSSYEQYF; DNA: TGCAGTGCTAGAGTTCCCGGGAGCTCCTACGAGCAGTACTTC
J: TRBJ2-5; V: TRBV6-2/TRBV6-3; D: .; size: .; CDR3: CASSYPGLYETQYF; DNA: TGTGCCAGCAGTTACCCTGGACTCTACGAGACCCAGTACTTC
J: TRBJ1-1; V: TRBV4-3; D: TRBD1; size: once; CDR3: CASSRDRGGTEAFF; DNA: TGCGCCAGCAGCCGGGACAGGGGGGGAACTGAAGCTTTCTTT
J: TRBJ2-5; V: TRBV7-9; D: .; size: .; CDR3: CASSQWQEAQYF; DNA: TGTGCCAGCAGTCAGTGGCAAGAGGCCCAGTACTTC
J: TRBJ1-2; V: TRBV29-1; D: .; size: .; CDR3: CRVEDHNRGSGYTF; DNA: TGCAGAGTTGAAGATCATAATAGGGGGAGCGGCTACACCTTC
J: TRBJ2-4; V: TRBV11-2; D: .; size: few; CDR3: CASSLRLSGDIRYF; DNA: TGTGCCAGCAGCTTAAGGCTTTCGGGAGACATTCGGTACTTC
J: TRBJ2-2; V: TRBV7-2; D: .; size: .; CDR3: CASSLFYGGDTGELFF; DNA: TGTGCCAGCAGCTTGTTCTACGGGGGTGACACCGGGGAGCTGTTTTTT
J: TRBJ2-1; V: TRBV6-2/TRBV6-3; D: .; size: .; CDR3: CASSYLAQDEQFF; DNA: TGTGCCAGCAGTTATCTAGCACAGGATGAGCAGTTCTTC
J: TRBJ1-4; V: TRBV6-1; D: .; size: .; CDR3: CASIGRPNEKLFF; DNA: TGTGCCAGCATAGGCAGGCCCAATGAAAAACTGTTTTTT
J: TRBJ1-1; V: TRBV4-1; D: .; size: few; CDR3: CASSQDTWLNEAFF; DNA: TGCGCCAGCAGCCAAGATACGTGGCTGAATGAAGCTTTCTTT
J: TRBJ2-3; V: TRBV14; D: TRBD1; size: .; CDR3: CASSQDFGTGVTQYF; DNA: TGTGCCAGCAGCCAAGATTTCGGGACAGGGGTCACGCAGTATTTT
J: TRBJ2-1; V: TRBV6-2/TRBV6-3; D: .; size: .; CDR3: CASSYRYLPNEQFF; DNA: TGTGCCAGCAGTTATCGGTACTTACCCAATGAGCAGTTCTTC
J: TRBJ1-1; V: TRBV5-1; D: .; size: .; CDR3: CASSSFNVMNTEAFF; DNA: TGCGCCAGCAGCTCCTTTAACGTAATGAACACTGAAGCTTTCTTT
J: TRBJ1-2; V: TRBV20-1; D: .; size: .; CDR3: CSARVGGSGYTF; DNA: TGCAGTGCTAGGGTAGGGGGATCCGGCTACACCTTC
J: TRBJ1-2; V: TRBV3-1; D: .; size: few; CDR3: CASSHGGSYGYTF; DNA: TGTGCCAGCAGCCACGGGGGCAGCTATGGCTACACCTTC
J: TRBJ2-1; V: TRBV28; D: .; size: few; CDR3: CASTFRLDNEQFF; DNA: TGTGCCAGCACTTTCCGGTTGGACAATGAGCAGTTCTTC
J: TRBJ2-7; V: TRBV7-8; D: .; size: .; CDR3: CASSLAPPRAQYEQYF; DNA: TGTGCCAGCAGCTTAGCGCCCCCCAGGGCACAGTACGAGCAGTACTTC
J: TRBJ2-7; V: TRBV25-1; D: .; size: few; CDR3: CASSDRGPFYEQYF; DNA: TGTGCCAGCAGTGACCGGGGTCCCTTCTACGAGCAGTACTTC
J: TRBJ1-4; V: TRBV7-2; D: TRBD1; size: few; CDR3: CASSLVAGGREKLFF; DNA: TGTGCCAGCAGCTTAGTAGCAGGGGGAAGAGAAAAACTGTTTTTT
J: TRBJ1-4; V: TRBV20-1; D: .; size: .; CDR3: CSASEGDGGGKLFF; DNA: TGCAGTGCTAGCGAGGGGGACGGCGGGGGAAAACTGTTTTTT
J: TRBJ2-7; V: TRBV7-9; D: .; size: .; CDR3: CASSLIPTAYEQYF; DNA: TGTGCCAGCAGCTTAATCCCGACAGCCTACGAGCAGTACTTC
J: TRBJ2-7; V: TRBV2; D: .; size: few; CDR3: CASIYSRDSYEQYF; DNA: TGTGCCAGCATCTATTCCAGGGACTCCTACGAGCAGTACTTC
J: TRBJ1-4; V: TRBV5-6; D: .; size: .; CDR3: CASLRSGFNEKLFF; DNA: TGTGCCAGCCTACGTAGTGGTTTTAATGAAAAACTGTTTTTT
J: TRBJ2-7; V: TRBV20-1; D: .; size: .; CDR3: CSARDPSKRGLPYEQYF; DNA: TGCAGTGCTAGAGATCCTAGTAAGCGCGGATTGCCCTACGAGCAGTACTTC